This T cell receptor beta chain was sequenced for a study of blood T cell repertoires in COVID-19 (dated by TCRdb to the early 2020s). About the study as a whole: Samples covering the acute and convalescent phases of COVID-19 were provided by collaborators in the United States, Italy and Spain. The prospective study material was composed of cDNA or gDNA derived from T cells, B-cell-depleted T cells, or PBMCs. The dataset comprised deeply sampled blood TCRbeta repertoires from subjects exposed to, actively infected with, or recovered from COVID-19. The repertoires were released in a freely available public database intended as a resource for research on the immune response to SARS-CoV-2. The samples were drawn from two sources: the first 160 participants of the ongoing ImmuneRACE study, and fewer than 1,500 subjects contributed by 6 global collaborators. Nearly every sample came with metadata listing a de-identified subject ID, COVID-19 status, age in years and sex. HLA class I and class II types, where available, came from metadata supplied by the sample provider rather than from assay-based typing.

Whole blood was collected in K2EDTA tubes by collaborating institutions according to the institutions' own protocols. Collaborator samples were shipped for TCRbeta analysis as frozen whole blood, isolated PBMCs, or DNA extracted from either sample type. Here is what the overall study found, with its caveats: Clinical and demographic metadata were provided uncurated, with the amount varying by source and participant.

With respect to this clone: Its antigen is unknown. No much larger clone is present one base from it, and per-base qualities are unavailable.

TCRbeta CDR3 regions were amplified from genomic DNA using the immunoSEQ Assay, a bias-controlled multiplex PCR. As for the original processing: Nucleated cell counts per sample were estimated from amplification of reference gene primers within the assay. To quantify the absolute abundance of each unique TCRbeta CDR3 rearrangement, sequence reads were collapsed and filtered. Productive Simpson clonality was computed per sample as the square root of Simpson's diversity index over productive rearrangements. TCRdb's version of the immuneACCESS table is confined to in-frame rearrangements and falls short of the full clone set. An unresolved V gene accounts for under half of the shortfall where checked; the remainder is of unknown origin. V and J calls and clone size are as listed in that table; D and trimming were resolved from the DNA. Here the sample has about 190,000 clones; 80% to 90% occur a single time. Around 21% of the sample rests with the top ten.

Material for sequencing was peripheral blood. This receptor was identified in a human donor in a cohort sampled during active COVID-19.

CDR3 loop: CASSLRISGNTGELFF. The nucleotide sequence reads as follows: TGCGCCAGCAGCTTGCGTATATCAGGGAACACCGGGGAGCTGTTTTTT. The sequence is built from TRBV5-1 and TRBJ2-2, with no D gene named confidently. For CDR1 and CDR2, the germline V gene lists SGHRS and YFSETQ. Including the terminal cysteine and phenylalanine, the CDR3 comprises 16 residues. Left in the record is the CDR3 DNA by itself, 48 bases read in frame from the first base. V is cut by 1 base and J by 1 base, and the space between the germline ends is 11 bases.